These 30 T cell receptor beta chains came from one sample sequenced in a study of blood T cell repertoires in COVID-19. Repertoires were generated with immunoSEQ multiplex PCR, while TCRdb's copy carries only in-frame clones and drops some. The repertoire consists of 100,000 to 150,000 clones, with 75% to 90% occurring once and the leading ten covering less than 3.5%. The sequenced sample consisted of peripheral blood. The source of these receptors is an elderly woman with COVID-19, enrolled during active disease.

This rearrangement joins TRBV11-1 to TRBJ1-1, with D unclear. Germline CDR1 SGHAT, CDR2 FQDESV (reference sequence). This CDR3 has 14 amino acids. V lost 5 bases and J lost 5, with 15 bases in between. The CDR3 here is CASSPAGVGTEAFF. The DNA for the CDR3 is TGTGCCAGCAGCCCCGCCGGGGTTGGGACTGAAGCTTTCTTT.

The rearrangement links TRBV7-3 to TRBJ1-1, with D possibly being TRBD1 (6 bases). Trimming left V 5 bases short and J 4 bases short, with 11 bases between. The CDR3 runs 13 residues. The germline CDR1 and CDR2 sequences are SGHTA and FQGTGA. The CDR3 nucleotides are TGTGCCAGCAGCCCCACAGGGACCACTGAAGCTTTCTTT. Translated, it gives CASSPTGTTEAFF.

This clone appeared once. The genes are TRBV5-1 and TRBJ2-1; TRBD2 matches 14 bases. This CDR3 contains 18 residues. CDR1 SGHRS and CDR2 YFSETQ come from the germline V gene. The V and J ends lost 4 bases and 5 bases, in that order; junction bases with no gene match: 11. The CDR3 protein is CASSPRTSGRTADNEQFF. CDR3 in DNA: TGCGCCAGCAGCCCTAGGACTAGCGGGAGGACCGCCGACAATGAGCAGTTCTTC.

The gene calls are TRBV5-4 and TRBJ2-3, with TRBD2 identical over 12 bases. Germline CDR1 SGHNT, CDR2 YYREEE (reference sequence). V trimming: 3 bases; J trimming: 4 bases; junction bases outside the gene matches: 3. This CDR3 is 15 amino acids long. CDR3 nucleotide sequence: TGTGCCAGCAGCTCTCGACTAGCGGGAGCAGATACGCAGTATTTT. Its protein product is CASSSRLAGADTQYF.

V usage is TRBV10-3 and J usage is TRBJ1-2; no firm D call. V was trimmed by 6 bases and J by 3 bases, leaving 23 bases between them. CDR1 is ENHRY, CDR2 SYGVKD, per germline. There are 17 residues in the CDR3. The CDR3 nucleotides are TGTGCCATCAGAGCTACCGGGTCCTCCGGGGAGGACTATGGCTACACCTTC. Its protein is CAIRATGSSGEDYGYTF.

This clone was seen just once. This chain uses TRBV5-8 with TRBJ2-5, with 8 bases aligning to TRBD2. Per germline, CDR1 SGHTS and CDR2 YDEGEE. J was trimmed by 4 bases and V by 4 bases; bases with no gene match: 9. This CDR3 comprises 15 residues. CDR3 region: CASSGGLVLGETQYF. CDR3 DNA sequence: TGTGCCAGCAGCGGGGGACTAGTCTTGGGAGAGACCCAGTACTTC.

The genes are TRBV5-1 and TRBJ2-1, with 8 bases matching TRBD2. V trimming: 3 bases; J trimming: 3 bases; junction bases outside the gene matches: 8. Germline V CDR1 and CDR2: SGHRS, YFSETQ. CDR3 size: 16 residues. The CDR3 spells CASSSAPGGVYNEQFF. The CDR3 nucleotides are TGCGCCAGCAGCTCCGCTCCGGGAGGGGTCTACAATGAGCAGTTCTTC.

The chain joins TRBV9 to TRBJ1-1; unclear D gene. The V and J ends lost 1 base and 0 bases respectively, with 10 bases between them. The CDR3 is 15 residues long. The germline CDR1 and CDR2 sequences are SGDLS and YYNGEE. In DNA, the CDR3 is TGTGCCAGCAGCGTAATTCCGCAGATGAACACTGAAGCTTTCTTT. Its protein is CASSVIPQMNTEAFF.

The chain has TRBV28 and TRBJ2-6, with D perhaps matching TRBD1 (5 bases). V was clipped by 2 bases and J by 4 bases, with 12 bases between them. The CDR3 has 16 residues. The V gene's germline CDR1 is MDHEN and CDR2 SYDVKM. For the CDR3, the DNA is TGTGCCAGCAGTTTAGGTCAGGGCCTAGGGGCCAACGTCCTGACTTTC. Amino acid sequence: CASSLGQGLGANVLTF. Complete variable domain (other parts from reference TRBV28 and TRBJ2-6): DVKVTQSSRYLVKRTGEKVFLECVQDMDHENMFWYRQDPGLGLRLIYFSYDVKMKEKGDIPEGYSVSREKKERFSLILESASTNQTSMYLCASSLGQGLGANVLTFGAGSRLTVL.

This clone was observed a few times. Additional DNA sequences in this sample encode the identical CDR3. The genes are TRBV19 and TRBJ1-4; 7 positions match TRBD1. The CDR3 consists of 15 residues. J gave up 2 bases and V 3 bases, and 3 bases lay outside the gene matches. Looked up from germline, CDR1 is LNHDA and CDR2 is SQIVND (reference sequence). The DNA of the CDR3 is TGTGCCAGTAGTATTTCACAGGGGACTAATGAAAAACTGTTTTTT. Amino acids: CASSISQGTNEKLFF.

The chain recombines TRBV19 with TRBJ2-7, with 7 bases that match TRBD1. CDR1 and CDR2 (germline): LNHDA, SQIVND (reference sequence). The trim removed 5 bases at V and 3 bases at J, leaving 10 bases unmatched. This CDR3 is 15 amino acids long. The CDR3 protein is CASSPSRDRHYEQYF. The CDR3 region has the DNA TGTGCCAGTAGTCCTTCCCGGGACAGACACTACGAGCAGTACTTC.

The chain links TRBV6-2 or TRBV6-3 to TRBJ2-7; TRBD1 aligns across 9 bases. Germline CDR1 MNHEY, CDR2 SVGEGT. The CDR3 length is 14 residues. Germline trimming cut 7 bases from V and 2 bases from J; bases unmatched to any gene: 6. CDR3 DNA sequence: TGTGCCAGCACCCCGGGACAGGGTACCTACGAGCAGTACTTC. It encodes CASTPGQGTYEQYF.

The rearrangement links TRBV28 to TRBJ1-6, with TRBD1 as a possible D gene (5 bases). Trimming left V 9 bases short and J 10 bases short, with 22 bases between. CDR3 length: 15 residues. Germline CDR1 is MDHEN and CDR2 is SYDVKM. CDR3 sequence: CASDPIQGVGSPLHF. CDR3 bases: TGTGCCAGTGACCCGATCCAGGGTGTAGGGTCACCCCTCCACTTT.

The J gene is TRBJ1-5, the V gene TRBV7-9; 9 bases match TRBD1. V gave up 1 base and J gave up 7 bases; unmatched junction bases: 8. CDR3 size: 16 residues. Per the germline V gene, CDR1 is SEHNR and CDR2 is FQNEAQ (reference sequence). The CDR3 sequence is CASSLVSGTGRQPQHF. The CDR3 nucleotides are TGTGCCAGCAGCTTAGTATCCGGGACAGGGCGGCAGCCCCAGCATTTT.

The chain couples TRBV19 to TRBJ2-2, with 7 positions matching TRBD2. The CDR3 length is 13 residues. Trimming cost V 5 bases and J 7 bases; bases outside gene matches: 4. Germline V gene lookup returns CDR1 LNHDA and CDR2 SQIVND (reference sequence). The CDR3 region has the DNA TGTGCCAGTAGTGCGGGAGTTGGCGGGGAGCTGTTTTTT. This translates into CASSAGVGGELFF. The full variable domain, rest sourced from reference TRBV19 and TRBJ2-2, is DGGITQSPKYLFRKEGQNVTLSCEQNLNHDAMYWYRQDPGQGLRLIYYSQIVNDFQKGDIAEGYSVSREKKESFPLTVTSAQKNPTAFYLCASSAGVGGELFFGEGSRLTVL.

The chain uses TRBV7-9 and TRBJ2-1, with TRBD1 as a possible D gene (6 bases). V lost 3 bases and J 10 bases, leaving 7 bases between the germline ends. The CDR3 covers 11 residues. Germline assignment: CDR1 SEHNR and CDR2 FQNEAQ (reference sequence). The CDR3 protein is CASSFDREQFF. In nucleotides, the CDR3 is TGTGCCAGCAGCTTCGACAGGGAGCAGTTCTTC.

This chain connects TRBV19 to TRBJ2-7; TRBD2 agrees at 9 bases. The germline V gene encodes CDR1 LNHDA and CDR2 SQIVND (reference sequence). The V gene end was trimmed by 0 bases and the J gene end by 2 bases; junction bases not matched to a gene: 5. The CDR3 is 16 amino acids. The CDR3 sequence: CASSIDAGGPTYEQYF. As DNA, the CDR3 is TGTGCCAGTAGTATAGATGCGGGAGGGCCTACCTACGAGCAGTACTTC.

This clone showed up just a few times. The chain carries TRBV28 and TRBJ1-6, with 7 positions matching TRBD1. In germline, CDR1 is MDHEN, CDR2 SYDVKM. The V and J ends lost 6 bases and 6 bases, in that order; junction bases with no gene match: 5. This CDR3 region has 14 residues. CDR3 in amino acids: CASSSGGTNSPLHF. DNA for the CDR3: TGTGCCAGCAGCTCAGGGGGGACTAATTCACCCCTCCACTTT.

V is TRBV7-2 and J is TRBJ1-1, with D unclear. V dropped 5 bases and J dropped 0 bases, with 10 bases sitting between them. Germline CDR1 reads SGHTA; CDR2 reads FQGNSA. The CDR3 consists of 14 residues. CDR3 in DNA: TGTGCCAGCAGCCTAGGGCAGGTGAACACTGAAGCTTTCTTT. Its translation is CASSLGQVNTEAFF.

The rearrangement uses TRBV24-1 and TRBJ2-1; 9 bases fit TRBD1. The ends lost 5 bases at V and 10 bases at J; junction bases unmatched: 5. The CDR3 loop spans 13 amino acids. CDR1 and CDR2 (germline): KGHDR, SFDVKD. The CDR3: CATSVNRGQEQFF. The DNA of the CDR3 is TGTGCCACCAGTGTTAACAGGGGGCAAGAGCAGTTCTTC.

In DNA form, the CDR3 reads TGTGCCAGCAGCCAAGAGGCTAGCGGGGATTACGAGCAGTACTTC. As protein: CASSQEASGDYEQYF. The chain is built from TRBV4-2 and TRBJ2-7; 9 bases are a match to TRBD2. The CDR3 is 15 residues long. The J segment lost 4 bases and the V segment lost 0 bases, leaving 4 bases of the junction unmatched. Germline-derived CDR1 and CDR2 are LGHNA and YNFKEQ.

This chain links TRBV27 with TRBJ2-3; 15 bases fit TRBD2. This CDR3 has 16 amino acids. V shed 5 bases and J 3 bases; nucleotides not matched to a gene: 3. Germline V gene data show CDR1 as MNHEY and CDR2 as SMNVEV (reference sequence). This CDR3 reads CASSPGTSGRTDTQYF. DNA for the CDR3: TGTGCCAGCAGTCCGGGGACTAGCGGGAGGACAGATACGCAGTATTTT.

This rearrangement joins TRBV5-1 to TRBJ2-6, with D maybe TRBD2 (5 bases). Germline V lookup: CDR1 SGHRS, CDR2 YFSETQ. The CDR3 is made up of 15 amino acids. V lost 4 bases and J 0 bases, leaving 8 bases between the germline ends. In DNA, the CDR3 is TGCGCCAGCAGCCCCGCGGGCTCTGGGGCCAACGTCCTGACTTTC. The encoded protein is CASSPAGSGANVLTF.

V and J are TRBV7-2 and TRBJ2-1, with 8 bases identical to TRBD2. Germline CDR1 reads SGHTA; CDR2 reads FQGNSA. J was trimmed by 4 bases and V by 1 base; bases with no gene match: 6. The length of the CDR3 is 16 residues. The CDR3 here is CASSLESSGPYNEQFF. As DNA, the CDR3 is TGTGCCAGCAGCTTAGAATCTAGCGGGCCGTACAATGAGCAGTTCTTC. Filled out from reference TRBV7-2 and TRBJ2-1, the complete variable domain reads GAGVSQSPSNKVTEKGKDVELRCDPISGHTALYWYRQSLGQGLEFLIYFQGNSAPDKSGLPSDRFSAERTGGSVSTLTIQRTQQEDSAVYLCASSLESSGPYNEQFFGPGTRLTVL.

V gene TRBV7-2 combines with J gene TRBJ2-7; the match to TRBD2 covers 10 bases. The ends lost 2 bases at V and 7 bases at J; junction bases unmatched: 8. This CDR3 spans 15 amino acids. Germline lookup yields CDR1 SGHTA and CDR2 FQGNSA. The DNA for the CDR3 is TGTGCCAGCAGCTTAAACCTAGCGGGAGTGGGGGAGCAGTACTTC. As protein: CASSLNLAGVGEQYF.

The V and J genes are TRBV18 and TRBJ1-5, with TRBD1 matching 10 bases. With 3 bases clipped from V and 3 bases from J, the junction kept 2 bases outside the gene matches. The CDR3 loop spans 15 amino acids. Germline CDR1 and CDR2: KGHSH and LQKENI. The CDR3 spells CASSPGTGVNQPQHF. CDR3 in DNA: TGTGCCAGCTCACCCGGGACAGGGGTCAATCAGCCCCAGCATTTT.

CDR3 amino acids: CASSQDLASRGEQYF. The CDR3 region has the DNA TGCGCCAGCAGCCAAGATTTGGCCTCCCGGGGCGAGCAGTACTTC. The chain uses TRBV4-3 and TRBJ2-7; a weak D match, TRBD2 (5 bases). With 0 bases removed from V and 6 bases from J, the gap between germline ends came to 15 bases. The CDR3 extends over 15 amino acids. Germline V gene data show CDR1 as LGHNA and CDR2 as YSLEER.

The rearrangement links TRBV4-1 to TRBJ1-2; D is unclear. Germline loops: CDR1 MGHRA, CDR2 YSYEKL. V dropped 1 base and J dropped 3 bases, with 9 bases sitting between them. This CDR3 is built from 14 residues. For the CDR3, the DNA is TGCGCCAGCAGCCAAGGAAGAACGGACTATGGCTACACCTTC. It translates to CASSQGRTDYGYTF.

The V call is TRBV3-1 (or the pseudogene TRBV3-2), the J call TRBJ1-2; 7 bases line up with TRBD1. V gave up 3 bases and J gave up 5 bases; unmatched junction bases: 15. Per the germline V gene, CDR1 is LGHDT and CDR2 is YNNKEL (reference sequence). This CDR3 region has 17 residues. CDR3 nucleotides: TGTGCCAGCAGCCACCCCCTATTTGAGGGGGCGAGTTATGGCTACACCTTC. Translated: CASSHPLFEGASYGYTF.

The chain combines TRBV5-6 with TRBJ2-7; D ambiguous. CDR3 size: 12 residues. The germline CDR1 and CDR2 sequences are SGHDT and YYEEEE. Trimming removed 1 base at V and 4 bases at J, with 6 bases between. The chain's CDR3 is CASSLSWYEQYF. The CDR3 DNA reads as TGTGCCAGCAGCTTGAGCTGGTACGAGCAGTACTTC.